These 4 T cell receptor beta chains were sequenced from one sample in a study of shared clonotypes between healthy human individuals (TCRdb year 2020). Library generation was performed with the immunoSEQ multiplex PCR assay. TCRdb limited this immuneACCESS table to in-frame rearrangements with V and J called. A share of clones is missing; checked studies link under half to unresolved V genes, and the rest is unexplained. The sample table shows 450,000 to 500,000 clones, and 79% are seen once. Approximately 12% of the sample is in the top ten clones. Sequencing was done on a sample of PBMCs. The source of these receptors is a woman aged 40 to 55 in good health. Some clones in this sample may be carry-over from other donors' samples.

The chain is built from TRBV5-1 and TRBJ2-1; D is undetermined. The CDR3 has 13 amino acids. Trimming took off 4 bases at V and 8 bases at J, with 13 bases between the two ends. Germline CDR1 reads SGHRS; CDR2 reads YFSETQ. The CDR3 sequence: CASSKGFGDEQFF. The CDR3 DNA follows: TGCGCCAGCAGCAAGGGCTTTGGGGATGAGCAGTTCTTC.

The J gene is TRBJ1-1, the V gene TRBV6-1; no clear D. The V end was cut by 1 base, the J end by 5 bases, with 8 bases between. This CDR3 region has 13 residues. The germline CDR1 and CDR2 sequences are MNHNS and SASEGT. The CDR3 region is CASSEVGWTEAFF. The CDR3 region has the DNA TGTGCCAGCAGTGAAGTGGGCTGGACTGAAGCTTTCTTT.

The chain recombines TRBV15 with TRBJ1-5; D call uncertain. This CDR3 contains 12 residues. Per germline, CDR1 LNHNV and CDR2 YYDKDF (reference sequence). V was cut by 1 base and J by 8 bases, with 6 bases left in between. The CDR3 DNA reads TGTGCCACCAGCAGAGTAGCGGAGCCCCAGCATTTT. As protein: CATSRVAEPQHF. Full variable domain (outside the CDR3, taken from reference TRBV15 and TRBJ1-5): DAMVIQNPRYQVTQFGKPVTLSCSQTLNHNVMYWYQQKSSQAPKLLFHYYDKDFNNEADTPDNFQSRRPNTSFCFLDIRSPGLGDTAMYLCATSRVAEPQHFGDGTRLSIL.

This clone has a handful of counts. The CDR3, as DNA: TGTGCCAGCAGCTTAGGGCAGACAACTGGAAACACCATATATTTT. Its protein is CASSLGQTTGNTIYF. J is TRBJ1-3 and V is TRBV5-6, with D unresolved. This CDR3 contains 15 residues. Trimming removed 2 bases from V and 2 bases from J, with 11 bases in between. Germline loops: CDR1 SGHDT, CDR2 YYEEEE.